The 9 T cell receptor beta chains presented below share a single source sample, sequenced in a study of T-cell reconstitution after alpha-beta-depleted transplantation in children (dated by TCRdb to the mid-2010s). The treatment or condition tag for this specimen amounts to: allogeneic hematopoietic cell transplantation with graft depleted of TCRalphabeta T cells and CD19 B cells. The library was generated by PCR. The sequencer was an Illumina HiSeq 2500. TCR libraries were prepared with molecular barcoding, using unique molecular identifiers to normalize TCRbeta repertoire quantification. TCRdb reworked the public reads: Q25 trimming with fastp, MiXCR clone assembly, productive beta chains retained. Here each entry gathers all rows of one CDR3 protein and keeps the most common genes and DNA. The sample has under 750,000 distinct CDR3 sequences on record, roughly 23% of them singletons. 14% of the sample is held by the ten biggest clonotypes.

This sample comprised PBMCs, mostly from graft donor cells, obtained 360 days after TCRalphabeta/CD19-depleted stem cell transplant. These receptors were collected from a boy under two years old who had a stem cell transplant for acute myeloid leukemia, so the T cells may come from the graft donor.

This clonotype turned up a few times. This sequence joins TRBV20-1 and TRBJ1-2; TRBD1 matches at 8 bases. CDR1 and CDR2 from the germline V gene are DFQATT and SNEGSKA (reference sequence). Unmatched junction bases numbered 9, after V lost 0 bases and J lost 6 bases. There are 15 residues in the CDR3. DNA of the CDR3: TGCAGTGCTAGAGATCGGCTGTGGGACAGGCATGGCTACACCTTC. This codes for CSARDRLWDRHGYTF.

This clonotype was observed many times. The V gene is TRBV20-1, the J gene TRBJ2-2, with 9 bases that match TRBD1. This CDR3 is 17 amino acids long. Germline-derived CDR1 and CDR2 are DFQATT and SNEGSKA (reference sequence). The V and J ends lost 1 base and 3 bases, in that order; junction bases with no gene match: 9. In nucleotides, the CDR3 is TGCAGTGCTAGAGTACCAAACAGGGGGCAGGACACCGGGGAGCTGTTTTTT. Amino acid sequence: CSARVPNRGQDTGELFF.

V is TRBV2 and J is TRBJ2-4; the D gene is possibly TRBD1 (6 bases). CDR3 length equals 15 residues. Germline CDR1 and CDR2: SNHLY and FYNNEI. Trimming took 4 bases from V and 0 from J, leaving 10 bases between them. The CDR3 DNA sequence: TGTGCCAGCAGTGCTAGGACAGTAGCCAAAAACATTCAGTACTTC. Amino acids: CASSARTVAKNIQYF.

This clonotype occurred a few times. This rearrangement joins TRBV15 to TRBJ1-2; D call uncertain. The CDR3 spans 14 residues. V lost 0 bases and J 8 bases, leaving 13 bases between the germline ends. Germline CDR1 and CDR2: LNHNV and YYDKDF (reference sequence). The CDR3, as DNA: TGTGCCACCAGCAGAGATAGGATGACGAAGGGCTACACCTTC. It specifies CATSRDRMTKGYTF.

The chain has TRBV10-3 and TRBJ2-1; 7 nucleotides line up with TRBD1. The CDR3 extends over 15 amino acids. Germline V gene lookup returns CDR1 ENHRY and CDR2 SYGVKD. V dropped 4 bases and J dropped 6; count of bases not matched to a gene: 9. Here the CDR3 reads CAISGGDSIGNEQFF. DNA of the CDR3: TGTGCCATCAGTGGTGGGGACAGTATTGGCAATGAGCAGTTCTTC.

The chain recombines TRBV5-1 with TRBJ1-1; 7 bases are a match to TRBD1. The V segment lost 4 bases and the J segment 11 bases; nucleotides outside the gene matches: 14. CDR1 is SGHRS, CDR2 YFSETQ, per germline. The CDR3 totals 14 residues. CDR3 bases: TGCGCCAGCAGCACTCATACAGGGGAATTGGAGGCTTTCTTT. Residues: CASSTHTGELEAFF. Based on the CDR3 plus reference TRBV5-1 and TRBJ1-1, the full variable domain is KAGVTQTPRYLIKTRGQQVTLSCSPISGHRSVSWYQQTPGQGLQFLFEYFSETQRNKGNFPGRFSGRQFSNSRSEMNVSTLELGDSALYLCASSTHTGELEAFFGQGTRLTVV.

This rearrangement joins TRBV28 to TRBJ2-5; 11 nucleotides align to TRBD1. The CDR3 consists of 13 residues. Germline V gives CDR1 MDHEN, CDR2 SYDVKM. With V trimmed by 10 bases and J by 12 bases, 13 bases remained unmatched. The CDR3 here is CATHHGDRGSEYF. The CDR3 DNA sequence: TGTGCCACCCACCACGGGGACAGGGGGTCTGAGTACTTC.

This chain joins TRBV7-2 and TRBJ1-5; D is perhaps TRBD1 (5 bases). The V and J ends lost 0 bases and 3 bases respectively, with 12 bases between them. The germline CDR1 and CDR2 sequences are SGHTA and FQGNSA. This CDR3 has 16 amino acids. The CDR3 coding sequence is TGTGCCAGCAGCTTAGCGGGAGACAGATCCAATCAGCCCCAGCATTTT. It specifies CASSLAGDRSNQPQHF.

At least ten counts were recorded for this clonotype. This chain joins TRBV25-1 and TRBJ1-6; 8 bases are a match to TRBD1. CDR1 MGHDK and CDR2 SYGVNS come from the germline V gene. The CDR3 consists of 15 residues. V was pared by 5 bases and J by 10 bases, with 10 bases of the junction left unmatched. CDR3 in amino acids: CASSPRGQGRSPLHF. CDR3 DNA sequence: TGTGCCAGCAGTCCGCGAGGACAGGGTAGATCACCCCTCCACTTT. Looking up the rest from reference TRBV25-1 and TRBJ1-6 gives the full variable domain: EADIYQTPRYLVIGTGKKITLECSQTMGHDKMYWYQQDPGMELHLIHYSYGVNSTEKGDLSSESTVSRIRTEHFPLTLESARPSHTSQYLCASSPRGQGRSPLHFGNGTRLTVT.